This T cell receptor beta chain was found in a study of blood T cell repertoires in COVID-19. In the study overall: Sites across the United States, Italy and Spain contributed samples from acute and convalescent COVID-19. Nucleic acid was either cDNA or gDNA, and it came from T cells, B-cell-depleted T cells, or PBMCs.

In germline, CDR1 is LGHNA, CDR2 YNFKEQ. CDR3 size: 20 residues. With 6 bases clipped from V and 8 bases from J, the junction kept 22 bases outside the gene matches. Clones were sequenced by immunoSEQ multiplex PCR, and TCRdb holds only the in-frame ones, with some missing. There are some 48,000 clones in the sample; 87% occur only once, and about a quarter lies in the top ten. The chain couples TRBV4-2 to TRBJ2-3, with 14 bases lining up with TRBD2. The sequence was obtained from a woman older than 75 in a cohort sampled during active or convalescent COVID-19. Sample: peripheral blood. This CDR3 reads CASRRSRGTSGGARAGTQYF. In DNA form, the CDR3 reads TGTGCCAGCAGACGATCACGGGGGACTAGCGGGGGCGCTCGGGCGGGTACGCAGTATTTT.